The T cell receptor (beta chain) described here comes from a study of blood T cell repertoires in COVID-19. Study-level information: Samples came from the United States, Italy and Spain, spanning acute and convalescent COVID-19. Sources were T cells, B-cell-depleted T cells, or PBMCs; the material itself was cDNA or gDNA.

Original processing methods: Reference gene primer amplification yielded estimated nucleated cell counts. Produced via immunoSEQ multiplex PCR; TCRdb's table is partial and in-frame only. D and trimming come from the DNA, and the V and J calls and clone size come from that table. The repertoire consists of about 120,000 clones, with more than 70% occurring once and the leading ten covering roughly 7.9%. CDR1 is SGHVS and CDR2 is FQNEAQ in the germline V gene. Trimming removed 5 bases from V and 1 base from J, with 9 bases in between. The CDR3 extends over 15 amino acids. Specimen: peripheral blood. The sequence derives from a human donor in a cohort sampled during active COVID-19. V and J are TRBV7-8 and TRBJ2-6; D possibly corresponds to TRBD1 (6 bases). The CDR3 DNA reads as TGTGCCAGCAGCACGCAGGGGTCTGGGGCCAACGTCCTGACTTTC. As protein: CASSTQGSGANVLTF.